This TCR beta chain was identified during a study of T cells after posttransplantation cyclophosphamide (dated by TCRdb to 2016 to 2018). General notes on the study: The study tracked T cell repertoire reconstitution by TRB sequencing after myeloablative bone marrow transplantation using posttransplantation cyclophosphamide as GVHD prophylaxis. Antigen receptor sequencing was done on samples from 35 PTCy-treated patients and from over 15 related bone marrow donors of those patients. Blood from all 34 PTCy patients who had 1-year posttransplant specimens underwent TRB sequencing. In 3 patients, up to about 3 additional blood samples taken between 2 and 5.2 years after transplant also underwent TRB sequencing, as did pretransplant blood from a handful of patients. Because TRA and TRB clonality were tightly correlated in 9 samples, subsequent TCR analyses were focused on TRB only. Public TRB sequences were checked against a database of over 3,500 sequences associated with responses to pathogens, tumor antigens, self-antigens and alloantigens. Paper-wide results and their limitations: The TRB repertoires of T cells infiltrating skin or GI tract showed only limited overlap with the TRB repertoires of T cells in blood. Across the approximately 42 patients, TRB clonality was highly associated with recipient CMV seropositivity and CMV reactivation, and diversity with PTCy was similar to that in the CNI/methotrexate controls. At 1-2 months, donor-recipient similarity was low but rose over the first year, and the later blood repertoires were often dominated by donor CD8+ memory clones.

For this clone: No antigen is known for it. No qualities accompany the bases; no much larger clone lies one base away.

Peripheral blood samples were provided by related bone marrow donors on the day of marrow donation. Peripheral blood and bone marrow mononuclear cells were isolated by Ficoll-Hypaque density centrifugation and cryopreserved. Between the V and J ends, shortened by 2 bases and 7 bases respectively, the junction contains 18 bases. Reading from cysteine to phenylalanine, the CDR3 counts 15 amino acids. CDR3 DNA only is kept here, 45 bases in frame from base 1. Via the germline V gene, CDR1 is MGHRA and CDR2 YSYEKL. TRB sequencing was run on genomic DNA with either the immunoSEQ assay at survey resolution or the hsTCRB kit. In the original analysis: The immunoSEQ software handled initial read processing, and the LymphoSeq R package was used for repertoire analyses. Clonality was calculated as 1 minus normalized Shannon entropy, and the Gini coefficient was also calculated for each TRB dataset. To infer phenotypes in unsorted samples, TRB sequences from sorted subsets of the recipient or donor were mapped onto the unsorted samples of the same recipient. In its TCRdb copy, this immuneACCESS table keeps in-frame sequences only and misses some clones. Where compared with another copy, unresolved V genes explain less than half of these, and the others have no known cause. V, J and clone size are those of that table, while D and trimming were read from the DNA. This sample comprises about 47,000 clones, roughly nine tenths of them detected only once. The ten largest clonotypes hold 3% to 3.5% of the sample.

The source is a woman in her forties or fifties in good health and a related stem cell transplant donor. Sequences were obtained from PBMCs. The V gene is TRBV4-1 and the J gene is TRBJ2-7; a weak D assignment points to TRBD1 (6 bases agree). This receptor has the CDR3 CASSQMTGILLEQYF. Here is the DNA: TGCGCCAGCAGCCAAATGACAGGTATCCTACTTGAGCAGTACTTC.